This T cell receptor (beta chain) was sequenced during a study of T cell therapy after organ transplantation. Study context: T cells were expanded roughly 2 weeks with 30 CMV class I/II epitopes. Up to 6 doses were given at 2-week intervals. Findings of the study overall: Concurrent antirejection and antiviral drugs remain unassessed confounders. In nonresponders, large pretherapy expansions changed minimally after therapy.

Sequencing was performed with immunoSEQ multiplex PCR; in TCRdb, only in-frame clones are kept and a portion is missing. The table records around 19,000 clones, 65% to 85% of them present only once. This sample's time point: 20-29 weeks after completion of therapy. The V segment lost 5 bases and the J segment 6 bases; nucleotides outside the gene matches: 7. Per germline, CDR1 SGHTA and CDR2 FQGNSA. This CDR3 contains 16 residues. As concerns this clone: Its antigen is unidentified.

The receptor was derived from a human patient who had received a solid organ transplant and had CMV disease. The T cells may partly be graft donor cells. The sequences come from CD8+ T cells from blood, collected after autologous CMV-specific T cell therapy. V and J are TRBV7-2 and TRBJ2-3; 14 bases fit TRBD2. In nucleotides, the CDR3 is TGTGCCAGCAGCCCCGGACTAGCGGGGGGTTTGGATACGCAGTATTTT. Amino acid sequence: CASSPGLAGGLDTQYF.